Reported below is one T cell receptor (beta chain). Its antigen remains unknown. Produced via immunoSEQ multiplex PCR; TCRdb's table is partial and in-frame only. This table holds 90,000 to 150,000 clones, approximately 90% found once. These data originate in a study of T cell responses to AZD1222 COVID-19 vaccine. Study outcomes and limitations: As reported, nearly half of all spike-specific TCRs target variant regions that are unmutated.

The CDR3 is 14 residues long. Germline V gives CDR1 LGHDT, CDR2 YNNKEL (reference sequence). V lost 7 bases to trimming and J lost 4 bases; unmatched junction nucleotides: 9. The starting material was peripheral blood, obtained 28 days after the second AZD1222 dose. The sequence came from an adult who received the AZD1222 COVID-19 vaccine. The chain joins TRBV3-1 (or the pseudogene TRBV3-2) to TRBJ1-1, with 7 positions matching TRBD1. This CDR3 reads CASTRQGISTEAFF. Here the CDR3 DNA reads TGTGCCAGCACCAGACAGGGTATAAGCACTGAAGCTTTCTTT.